These 7 T cell receptor beta chains were all obtained from the same sample, sequenced in a study of blood T cells in healthy people across ages. It was with a sample-barcoded 5' primer and a J-beta primer mix that a second PCR of about 6 to 12 cycles was run. TCRdb called the 5' RACE reads again in MiXCR, with one record for every CDR3 protein. The data contain 800,000 to 1,300,000 distinct CDR3 sequences, 20% to 25% of them seen just once; the ten biggest clones take up about 0.69%. The same data also contributed to another study, on T cells of mothers and their children.

Sequenced sample: blood. The source is a girl aged 2 to 9 in good health.

This clonotype was counted a few times. V usage is TRBV10-1 and J usage is TRBJ2-3, with 9 bases identical to TRBD2. The V gene's germline CDR1 is WNHNN and CDR2 SYGVQD (reference sequence). The CDR3 runs 17 residues. Trimming cost V 3 bases and J 5 bases; bases outside gene matches: 12. Here the CDR3 DNA reads TGCGCCAGCAGTGACCGTATAGCGGGAGCGACTATAGATACGCAGTATTTT. As protein: CASSDRIAGATIDTQYF.

This chain connects TRBV6-2 or TRBV6-3 to TRBJ1-1; the D is unclear. V was clipped by 2 bases and J by 5 bases, with 15 bases between them. CDR3 size: 15 residues. Germline lookup yields CDR1 MNHEY and CDR2 SVGEGT. The DNA of the CDR3 is TGTGCCAGCAGTTACACATGGGAGCTAGGGACTGAAGCTTTCTTT. Its translation: CASSYTWELGTEAFF.

The chain recombines TRBV28 with TRBJ2-2, with D unresolved. Germline loops: CDR1 MDHEN, CDR2 SYDVKM. This CDR3 is built from 16 residues. With 2 bases removed from V and 3 bases from J, the gap between germline ends came to 13 bases. CDR3 sequence reads: CASSLITGSYTGELFF. The CDR3 DNA sequence: TGTGCCAGCAGTTTAATCACGGGTAGCTACACCGGGGAGCTGTTTTTT.

This chain uses TRBV12-3 or TRBV12-4 with TRBJ2-1, with a possible D match to TRBD1 (6 bases). V shed 5 bases and J shed 9 bases, with 14 bases lying between them. The CDR3 loop spans 13 amino acids. This CDR3 is CASSPNRVGEQFF. CDR3 bases: TGTGCCAGCAGTCCAAACAGGGTGGGTGAGCAGTTCTTC.

About this clonotype: A much larger clone is a single base away; this may be a read error. This chain connects TRBV7-8 to TRBJ2-5; no reliable D call. The DNA matches TRBJ2-7 better at its end, which makes the J call doubtful. Germline V gene sequence: CDR1 SGHVS, CDR2 FQNEAQ. The CDR3 totals 13 residues. In DNA form, the CDR3 reads TGTGCCAGCAGCTTATCCCAGGCCTGCGAGCAGTACTTC. Its translation: CASSLSQACEQYF.

The chain links TRBV29-1 to TRBJ2-7; D may be TRBD1 or TRBD2 (7 bases each). This CDR3 has 15 amino acids. Between the trimmed V and J ends, which lost 7 bases and 3 bases, there was a span of 22 bases. The germline V gene encodes CDR1 SQVTM and CDR2 ANQGSEA. The CDR3 DNA is TGCAGCGCCACGAGAGGAACAGGGGAGGGCTACGAGCAGTACTTC. This codes for CSATRGTGEGYEQYF.

The chain is built from TRBV2 and TRBJ2-5; TRBD1 might be the D (5 bases). Between the trimmed V and J ends, which lost 6 bases and 3 bases, there was a span of 8 bases. Germline CDR1 reads SNHLY; CDR2 reads FYNNEI. The CDR3 covers 12 residues. The CDR3 nucleotides read TGTGCCAGCAGGGTCAGGGAAGAGACCCAGTACTTC. It yields the protein CASRVREETQYF.